This TCR beta chain derives from a study of blood T cell repertoires in COVID-19. On the study more broadly: Acute and convalescent COVID-19 specimens originated in the United States, Italy and Spain. In each case, the material was cDNA or gDNA derived from T cells, B-cell-depleted T cells, or PBMCs.

TCRdb's table, derived via immunoSEQ multiplex PCR, lists solely in-frame clones and lacks some. The sample records about 59,000 clones, 79% being singletons. The TCR sequence derives from a man aged 55 to 69 with acute or convalescent COVID-19. The sample taken for sequencing was peripheral blood.

CDR3 sequence: CASRGTGLYGYTF. In nucleotides, the CDR3 is TGTGCCAGCAGGGGGACAGGGCTCTATGGCTACACCTTC. This sequence joins TRBV12-3 or TRBV12-4 and TRBJ1-2; 9 bases line up with TRBD1. J lost 4 bases, V lost 6 bases, and 3 bases had no gene match. CDR3 length: 13 residues.